These 27 T cell receptor beta chains were sequenced from one sample in a study of blood T cell repertoires in COVID-19. Assay used: immunoSEQ multiplex PCR; TCRdb lists only in-frame clones, some missing. The repertoire includes about 480,000 clones, 88% of them detected once, and 1.8% sits in the top ten. Sequencing was done on a sample of PBMCs or T cells enriched from blood (not recorded which). These TCRs come from a middle-aged woman who had recovered from COVID-19.

The CDR3 is CASSQDSPARVAKNIQYF. The DNA of the CDR3 is TGCGCCAGCAGCCAAGATTCACCTGCTCGAGTAGCCAAAAACATTCAGTACTTC. The chain joins TRBV4-3 to TRBJ2-4, with D uncertain. CDR1 and CDR2 (germline): LGHNA, YSLEER. V dropped 0 bases and J dropped 0 bases, with 15 bases sitting between them. CDR3 length: 18 residues.

The chain links TRBV19 to TRBJ1-2; weak D call: TRBD1 (6 bases). V lost 7 bases, J lost 6 bases, and 21 bases lay in between. Germline CDR1 and CDR2: LNHDA and SQIVND (reference sequence). The CDR3 totals 15 residues. Here the CDR3 reads CASTDPGRGADGYTF. CDR3 DNA sequence: TGTGCCAGTACGGACCCAGGCAGGGGAGCGGATGGCTACACCTTC.

This clone was picked up a small number of times. CDR3 nucleotide sequence: TGTGCCAGCGGAGTTTCCGGCACTGAAGCTTTCTTT. Protein sequence: CASGVSGTEAFF. The chain combines TRBV12-3 or TRBV12-4 with TRBJ1-1; no firm D call. This CDR3 region has 12 residues. Trimming left V 8 bases short and J 4 bases short, with 11 bases between.

The chain couples TRBV14 to TRBJ1-1; TRBD1 agrees at 7 bases. CDR3 length: 15 residues. V shed 2 bases, J shed 4 bases, and the junction held 7 bases outside the gene matches. CDR1 is SGHDN and CDR2 is FVKESK in the germline V gene. The CDR3 DNA sequence: TGTGCCAGCAGCCAACAACAGGGGAAGAGCACTGAAGCTTTCTTT. It yields the protein CASSQQQGKSTEAFF.

The chain has TRBV20-1 and TRBJ2-1, with 7 nucleotides matching TRBD2. CDR1 and CDR2 from the germline V gene are DFQATT and SNEGSKA (reference sequence). This CDR3 is built from 14 residues. The J segment lost 3 bases and the V segment lost 3 bases, leaving 5 bases of the junction unmatched. CDR3 sequence (DNA): TGCAGTGCTAGTCTCCTAGCGGACTACAATGAGCAGTTCTTC. This codes for CSASLLADYNEQFF.

This rearrangement joins TRBV2 to TRBJ1-1, with TRBD1 as a possible D gene (5 bases). V was clipped by 5 bases and J by 3 bases, with 13 bases between them. CDR3 length: 14 amino acids. Germline CDR1 is SNHLY and CDR2 is FYNNEI. The CDR3 loop reads CASSYRDLDTEAFF. The CDR3 DNA reads TGTGCCAGCAGTTACCGGGACTTGGACACTGAAGCTTTCTTT.

The rearrangement joins TRBV7-6 to TRBJ2-1, with TRBD2 identical over 8 bases. The CDR3 contains 16 residues. Trimming at V came to 5 bases and at J to 5 bases, leaving 11 bases not matched to a gene. Germline V CDR1 and CDR2: SGHVS, FNYEAQ. The CDR3 reads CASSLEAGVANNEQFF. Here the CDR3 DNA reads TGTGCCAGCAGCCTTGAAGCGGGGGTAGCGAACAATGAGCAGTTCTTC. Drawing the rest from reference TRBV7-6 and TRBJ2-1, the complete variable domain is GAGVSQSPRYKVTKRGQDVALRCDPISGHVSLYWYRQALGQGPEFLTYFNYEAQQDKSGLPNDRFSAERPEGSISTLTIQRTEQRDSAMYRCASSLEAGVANNEQFFGPGTRLTVL.

This sequence joins TRBV20-1 and TRBJ2-7; 8 bases are a match to TRBD1. V was clipped by 3 bases and J by 2 bases; unmatched bases: 12. CDR1 and CDR2 (germline): DFQATT, SNEGSKA (reference sequence). The CDR3 is 16 residues long. This chain's CDR3 is CSASNYPRTGTYEQYF. DNA of the CDR3: TGCAGTGCTAGTAATTACCCCCGGACAGGGACCTACGAGCAGTACTTC.

This clone was detected once. The rearrangement joins TRBV10-1 to TRBJ2-3, with D tentatively TRBD1 (6 bases). CDR1 WNHNN and CDR2 SYGVQD come from the germline V gene (reference sequence). The CDR3 has 15 amino acids. Trimming left V 3 bases short and J 5 bases short, with 15 bases between. DNA of the CDR3: TGCGCCAGCAGTGACCCAGGGGCCGTGGGAGATACGCAGTATTTT. Translated: CASSDPGAVGDTQYF.

The rearrangement uses TRBV9 and TRBJ2-1; the match to TRBD2 covers 8 bases. The CDR3 spans 16 residues. Germline CDR1 and CDR2: SGDLS and YYNGEE. Trimming removed 3 bases from V and 1 base from J; junction bases left unmatched: 6. The CDR3 nucleotides are TGTGCCAGCAGCGGCGGTGGCGGGAGGTCCTACAATGAGCAGTTCTTC. This translates into CASSGGGGRSYNEQFF.

This chain uses TRBV7-9 with TRBJ2-1; no definite D call. Germline CDR1 and CDR2: SEHNR and FQNEAQ (reference sequence). The CDR3 loop spans 15 amino acids. The V end lost 2 bases, the J end lost 4 bases, and 12 bases lay between the germline ends. As DNA, the CDR3 is TGTGCCAGCAGCTTAAAGTTTACAGAATACAATGAGCAGTTCTTC. Its protein is CASSLKFTEYNEQFF.

The chain has TRBV7-2 and TRBJ2-5; no clear D gene. CDR3 length: 15 residues. V lost 5 bases, J lost 5 bases, and 18 bases lay in between. The germline V gene encodes CDR1 SGHTA and CDR2 FQGNSA. In DNA form, the CDR3 reads TGTGCCAGCAGCCCCCGCGCTAACCCCGGGGAGACCCAGTACTTC. Translated: CASSPRANPGETQYF.

The V and J genes are TRBV15 and TRBJ2-7, with TRBD2 matching over 9 bases. J lost 5 bases, V lost 1 base, and 6 bases had no gene match. The germline V gene encodes CDR1 LNHNV and CDR2 YYDKDF (reference sequence). CDR3 length: 15 residues. The CDR3 reads CATSRGGSGSDEQYF. CDR3 nucleotides: TGTGCCACCAGCAGAGGTGGTAGCGGGAGTGACGAGCAGTACTTC.

CDR3 nucleotides: TGTGCCAGCAGCCTCGCGTGGGATACGCAGTATTTT. Translation: CASSLAWDTQYF. This chain connects TRBV7-9 to TRBJ2-3; no definite D call. Trimming removed 5 bases from V and 6 bases from J, with 9 bases in between. Germline-derived CDR1 and CDR2 are SEHNR and FQNEAQ (reference sequence). The CDR3 has 12 amino acids.

The rearrangement uses TRBV2 and TRBJ2-5; TRBD1 aligns across 7 bases. Germline assignment: CDR1 SNHLY and CDR2 FYNNEI. Losses at the gene ends were 6 bases for V and 2 bases for J; bases not matched to a gene: 9. This CDR3 has 15 residues. CDR3 sequence: CASSGTGQLQETQYF. The CDR3 DNA reads as TGTGCCAGCAGCGGAACGGGACAGTTACAAGAGACCCAGTACTTC.

The chain links TRBV20-1 to TRBJ2-5, with a possible D match to TRBD2 (5 bases). V lost 3 bases and J lost 5, with 13 bases in between. From germline, CDR1 is DFQATT and CDR2 SNEGSKA (reference sequence). The CDR3 has 13 amino acids. As DNA, the CDR3 is TGCAGTGCTAGTAGCATCGGCGGGGAGACCCAGTACTTC. It translates to CSASSIGGETQYF.

The chain has TRBV2 and TRBJ2-2, with unresolved D. Germline loops: CDR1 SNHLY, CDR2 FYNNEI. This CDR3 is built from 14 residues. Trimming took 7 bases from V and 0 from J, leaving 9 bases between them. The CDR3 DNA sequence: TGTGCCAGCATGGGCACAACGAACACCGGGGAGCTGTTTTTT. This codes for CASMGTTNTGELFF.

This sequence joins TRBV5-4 and TRBJ1-2; D is ambiguous. V was clipped by 0 bases and J by 4 bases, with 7 bases between them. CDR3 length: 13 residues. Germline-derived CDR1 and CDR2 are SGHNT and YYREEE (reference sequence). CDR3 nucleotides: TGTGCCAGCAGCTTGGTTTCTACCTATGGCTACACCTTC. This codes for CASSLVSTYGYTF.

The chain uses TRBV29-1 and TRBJ1-1; D uncertain. The CDR3 runs to 14 residues. V lost 8 bases and J 3 bases, leaving 19 bases between the germline ends. In germline, CDR1 is SQVTM, CDR2 ANQGSEA. The CDR3 reads CSSIHLRVDTEAFF. CDR3 in DNA: TGCAGCTCAATCCACCTCCGAGTCGACACTGAAGCTTTCTTT.

This clone was recorded once. This chain uses TRBV14 with TRBJ1-2, with TRBD1 identical over 8 bases. V shed 4 bases and J 3 bases; nucleotides not matched to a gene: 7. This CDR3 is 15 amino acids long. CDR1 is SGHDN and CDR2 is FVKESK in the germline V gene. As DNA, the CDR3 is TGTGCCAGCAGCCGTGGGACAGGAGAGGACTATGGCTACACCTTC. It yields the protein CASSRGTGEDYGYTF.

The chain joins TRBV15 to TRBJ1-2; D is unclear. The CDR3 is 14 amino acids. V was trimmed by 3 bases and J by 4 bases, leaving 12 bases between them. The germline V gene encodes CDR1 LNHNV and CDR2 YYDKDF (reference sequence). For the CDR3, the DNA is TGTGCCACCAGCAGCCCAGGACTACCCTATGGCTACACCTTC. This codes for CATSSPGLPYGYTF.

This clone was seen a single time. This sequence joins TRBV11-2 and TRBJ1-4; TRBD1 agrees at 7 bases. Germline V gene sequence: CDR1 SGHAT, CDR2 FQNNGV. V lost 8 bases and J lost 8; bases outside the gene matches: 14. The length of the CDR3 is 15 residues. The CDR3 here is CASHPLTGQREKLFF. In DNA form, the CDR3 reads TGTGCCAGCCATCCTTTGACAGGGCAAAGGGAAAAACTGTTTTTT.

The chain couples TRBV7-9 to TRBJ2-3; D remains ambiguous. V lost 5 bases and J 5 bases, leaving 14 bases between the germline ends. Per the germline V gene, CDR1 is SEHNR and CDR2 is FQNEAQ (reference sequence). The CDR3 totals 14 residues. The CDR3: CASSPMSLRDTQYF. In DNA, the CDR3 is TGTGCCAGCAGCCCCATGAGTTTAAGAGATACGCAGTATTTT.

V is TRBV27 and J is TRBJ2-5; TRBD2 is a possible D gene (5 bases). V was pared by 7 bases and J by 1 base, with 16 bases between. The length of the CDR3 is 15 residues. Germline V gene lookup returns CDR1 MNHEY and CDR2 SMNVEV (reference sequence). The CDR3 loop is CASTRTAAVQETQYF. CDR3 nucleotides: TGTGCCAGCACCCGGACGGCAGCGGTCCAAGAGACCCAGTACTTC.

The chain uses TRBV7-9 and TRBJ2-1; no clear D gene. In germline, CDR1 is SEHNR, CDR2 FQNEAQ (reference sequence). The CDR3 is 14 residues long. V lost 1 base to trimming and J lost 4 bases, with 8 bases between them. The CDR3 DNA reads TGTGCCAGCAGCTTAGGGCAGGAATACAATGAGCAGTTCTTC. Translation gives CASSLGQEYNEQFF.

The table lists this clone with a few counts. The chain has TRBV7-2 and TRBJ1-5, with D maybe TRBD1 (5 bases). The length of the CDR3 is 15 residues. Germline loops: CDR1 SGHTA, CDR2 FQGNSA. Trimming removed 1 base at V and 6 bases at J, with 13 bases between. CDR3 sequence (DNA): TGTGCCAGCAGCTTAGATTGGGGGGGAGGTCAGCCCCAGCATTTT. It yields the protein CASSLDWGGGQPQHF.

This chain connects TRBV6-5 to TRBJ1-2; TRBD1 matches at 9 bases. The CDR3 has 16 residues. Germline-derived CDR1 and CDR2 are MNHEY and SVGAGI. Trimming at V came to 4 bases and at J to 0 bases, leaving 6 bases not matched to a gene. The DNA for the CDR3 is TGTGCCAGCAGTTCCCGGGGGGACAGGGCTAACTATGGCTACACCTTC. The encoded protein is CASSSRGDRANYGYTF.